This T cell receptor beta chain was captured in a study of identical twins. The study's findings and limits: Fewer insertions marked abundant cord blood beta clonotypes; young adult naive trended weakly, memory not at all.

Remarks on this clonotype: Its antigen remains unidentified.

CDR3 length: 16 residues. After removal of 4 bases from V and 7 bases from J, the junction contained 14 bases not matched to a gene. Germline loops: CDR1 LGHNA, CDR2 YNFKEQ. Each CDR3 protein gets one entry after TCRdb re-called the 5' RACE reads with MiXCR. The top ten clones hold around 0.52% of a sample with around 480,000 distinct CDR3 sequences, more than 13% of them seen once. This sample was also put to use in a study of yellow fever vaccine responses in identical twins.

The sequencing input was CD4+ T cells sorted from blood. The chain links TRBV4-2 to TRBJ2-7; TRBD2 aligns across 9 bases. The sequence was obtained from a woman between 18 and 29 years old in good health. Here the CDR3 DNA reads TGTGCCAGCAGCCCCACGAGGGCTAGCGGGATGCGGGAGCAGTACTTC. Its protein product is CASSPTRASGMREQYF.